The rows below give T cell receptor beta chains drawn from one sample of a study of cytomegalovirus exposure and HLA in healthy donors. Sequenced by immunoSEQ multiplex PCR; TCRdb stores in-frame clones only, minus some. Here the sample spans some 42,000 clones, roughly 47% being singletons. The sample was PBMCs. Receptors originate from a human donor in good health. The CDR3 runs from the conserved cysteine through the conserved F or W. Fields, in order: CDR3 length, V gene, J gene, clone size, D gene, CDR3 protein, CDR3 DNA. A D gene is named only where the DNA matches it firmly. Only part of the rows carry a size: once, few, many, or a class if the clone is expanded.

16,TRBV5-1,TRBJ2-7,-,TRBD2,CASSPGLGVAGYEQYF,TGCGCCAGCAGCCCCGGACTAGGGGTCGCCGGGTACGAGCAGTACTTC
14,TRBV9,TRBJ1-1,few,TRBD1,CASSVHARGTEAFF,TGTGCCAGCAGCGTCCACGCCAGGGGGACTGAAGCTTTCTTT
15,TRBV19,TRBJ2-7,-,-,CASSIEEGDDYEQYF,TGTGCCAGTAGTATAGAAGAAGGGGATGACTACGAGCAGTACTTC
14,TRBV7-2,TRBJ2-1,-,TRBD2,CASGGAGSYNEQFF,TGTGCCAGCGGGGGAGCGGGGTCCTACAATGAGCAGTTCTTC
15,TRBV6-6,TRBJ1-1,-,-,CASSYHRGGNTEAFF,TGTGCCAGCAGTTACCATAGGGGGGGGAACACTGAAGCTTTCTTT
16,TRBV27,TRBJ1-5,few,-,CASSSGRVRDNQPQHF,TGTGCCAGCAGTTCCGGTAGGGTCAGGGACAATCAGCCCCAGCATTTT
15,TRBV5-5,TRBJ2-7,-,-,CASSLGPWSSYEQYF,TGTGCCAGCAGCTTGGGCCCGTGGAGCTCCTACGAGCAGTACTTC
15,TRBV28,TRBJ2-5,-,-,CASSGATVLQETQYF,TGTGCCAGCAGTGGGGCTACAGTGCTGCAAGAGACCCAGTACTTC
15,TRBV7-3,TRBJ2-1,medium-sized,TRBD2,CASSYGTSEYNEQFF,TGTGCCAGCAGCTACGGGACTAGCGAGTACAATGAGCAGTTCTTC
15,TRBV7-2,TRBJ2-1,medium-sized,TRBD2,CASSLSGGVPHEQFF,TGTGCCAGCAGCCTTAGCGGGGGGGTCCCCCATGAGCAGTTCTTC
15,TRBV19,TRBJ2-5,-,-,CASSTPAVGLETQYF,TGTGCCAGTAGTACGCCCGCAGTGGGCTTGGAGACCCAGTACTTC
16,TRBV7-8,TRBJ1-5,-,TRBD1,CASSLSRGLSNQPQHF,TGTGCCAGCAGCTTATCCAGGGGGCTTAGCAATCAGCCCCAGCATTTT
17,TRBV7-6,TRBJ1-3,few,TRBD1,CASSSSRPGGPERTIYF,TGTGCCAGCAGCTCCTCGCGTCCAGGGGGCCCGGAAAGGACCATATATTTT
15,TRBV7-2,TRBJ1-6,-,-,CASSLGPGQPSPLHF,TGTGCCAGCAGCTTAGGCCCTGGACAGCCCTCACCCCTCCACTTT
14,TRBV7-9,TRBJ2-7,-,TRBD2,CASSLAGGPYEQYF,TGTGCCAGCAGCCTAGCGGGAGGGCCCTACGAGCAGTACTTC
15,TRBV6-5,TRBJ1-5,-,TRBD1,CASSAQGGRGQPQHF,TGTGCCAGCAGCGCCCAGGGGGGTAGAGGACAGCCCCAGCATTTT
16,TRBV5-6,TRBJ1-1,-,-,CASSFLSSGENTEAFF,TGTGCCAGCAGCTTTCTTTCGTCCGGAGAAAACACTGAAGCTTTCTTT
17,TRBV10-3,TRBJ2-3,-,-,CAISESLLSARVDTQYF,TGTGCCATCAGTGAGTCCCTCCTTAGCGCCCGGGTAGATACGCAGTATTTT
15,TRBV30,TRBJ1-3,-,-,CAWSVQGSSGNTIYF,TGTGCCTGGAGTGTCCAGGGCAGCTCTGGAAACACCATATATTTT
13,TRBV7-2,TRBJ2-7,-,-,CASSTGDPYEQYF,TGTGCCAGCAGCACTGGAGATCCGTACGAGCAGTACTTC
16,TRBV27,TRBJ2-2,-,TRBD2,CASKGSGVRYTGELFF,TGTGCCAGCAAGGGTAGCGGGGTTCGTTACACCGGGGAGCTGTTTTTT
15,TRBV11-2,TRBJ1-5,-,TRBD1,CASSGHGTDNQPQHF,TGTGCCAGCAGCGGACACGGGACAGACAATCAGCCCCAGCATTTT
13,TRBV25-1,TRBJ2-7,-,TRBD2,CASSLAGAPEQYF,TGTGCCAGCAGCCTAGCGGGAGCGCCCGAGCAGTACTTC
15,TRBV7-2,TRBJ2-7,few,-,CASSLAGGISYEQYF,TGTGCCAGCAGCTTAGCGGGAGGCATCTCCTACGAGCAGTACTTC
13,TRBV7-9,TRBJ1-2,-,-,CASQAGANYGYTF,TGTGCCAGTCAAGCAGGTGCTAACTATGGCTACACCTTC